One sample yielded the 20 T cell receptor beta chains listed below, sequenced in a study of cytomegalovirus exposure and HLA in healthy donors. In the PCR, 60 Vbeta and 13 Jbeta primers were used. Using immunoSEQ multiplex PCR, the repertoire was profiled, and TCRdb retains in-frame clones only, with some absent. Of about 160,000 clones listed, more than 75% are singletons. Sequenced input: PBMCs. These receptors came from a girl aged 2 to 10 in good health and CMV-seropositive.

The CDR3 protein is CASSSQENTEAFF. Here the CDR3 DNA reads TGTGCCAGCTCCTCTCAGGAGAACACTGAAGCTTTCTTT. V is TRBV6-4 and J is TRBJ1-1; no clear D. CDR1 MRHNA and CDR2 SNTAGT come from the germline V gene. Trimming stripped 8 bases from V and 1 base from J, with 11 bases between. There are 13 residues in the CDR3.

The chain couples TRBV30 to TRBJ2-7; 8 bases match TRBD1. In germline, CDR1 is GTSNPN, CDR2 SVGIG (reference sequence). With V trimmed by 4 bases and J by 5 bases, 13 bases remained unmatched. The CDR3 extends over 15 amino acids. The CDR3 DNA follows: TGTGCCTGGATGGGGACCGGGACAGGACTTAACGAGCAGTACTTC. Amino acid sequence: CAWMGTGTGLNEQYF.

J is TRBJ2-5 and V is TRBV6-1; 10 bases match TRBD1. V shed 3 bases, J shed 6 bases, and the junction held 7 bases outside the gene matches. Germline-derived CDR1 and CDR2 are MNHNS and SASEGT. This CDR3 has 15 residues. This CDR3 is CASSDWDRGMKTQYF. DNA for the CDR3: TGTGCCAGCAGTGATTGGGACAGGGGTATGAAGACCCAGTACTTC.

The V and J genes are TRBV28 and TRBJ1-5; D is possibly TRBD1 (6 bases). The V gene lost 8 bases and the J gene lost 4 bases, with 15 bases spanning the gap. Per the germline V gene, CDR1 is MDHEN and CDR2 is SYDVKM. The CDR3 extends over 14 amino acids. Here the CDR3 reads CASSGGRGNQPQHF. CDR3 nucleotide sequence: TGTGCCAGCTCGGGCGGCAGGGGAAATCAGCCCCAGCATTTT. The whole variable domain, remainder taken from reference TRBV28 and TRBJ1-5, is DVKVTQSSRYLVKRTGEKVFLECVQDMDHENMFWYRQDPGLGLRLIYFSYDVKMKEKGDIPEGYSVSREKKERFSLILESASTNQTSMYLCASSGGRGNQPQHFGDGTRLSIL.

This clone was seen a handful of times. The CDR3 coding sequence is TGTGCCAGTACGGACAGGCTAAACACTGAAGCTTTCTTT. Its translation is CASTDRLNTEAFF. The gene calls are TRBV19 and TRBJ1-1; 7 bases match TRBD1. This CDR3 has 13 amino acids. V lost 7 bases, J lost 2 bases, and 4 bases stayed unmatched. Germline CDR1 LNHDA, CDR2 SQIVND (reference sequence).

The V call is TRBV29-1, the J call TRBJ2-7; tentative D call: TRBD2 (5 bases). Germline CDR1 SQVTM, CDR2 ANQGSEA. This CDR3 has 15 amino acids. V was cut by 2 bases and J by 3 bases, with 17 bases left in between. CDR3: CSVESLDGGLYEQYF. The CDR3 DNA sequence: TGCAGCGTTGAAAGTCTCGACGGAGGCCTCTACGAGCAGTACTTC.

This chain links TRBV14 with TRBJ2-7; no definite D call. The CDR3 extends over 11 amino acids. Germline CDR1 and CDR2: SGHDN and FVKESK. The V gene lost 2 bases and the J gene lost 5 bases, with 4 bases spanning the gap. Here the CDR3 reads CASSQYNEQYF. The CDR3 nucleotides are TGTGCCAGCAGCCAATATAACGAGCAGTACTTC.

The chain has TRBV15 and TRBJ1-1, with 11 bases that match TRBD1. The CDR3 has 17 amino acids. Trimming at V came to 3 bases and at J to 1 base, leaving 7 bases not matched to a gene. Germline V lookup: CDR1 LNHNV, CDR2 YYDKDF (reference sequence). The CDR3 DNA sequence: TGTGCCACCAGCAGGGACGGACAGGGGGCCTGGAACACTGAAGCTTTCTTT. Translation: CATSRDGQGAWNTEAFF.

The V gene is TRBV30, the J gene TRBJ1-2, with D maybe TRBD1 (6 bases). The CDR3 totals 14 residues. The V end lost 4 bases, the J end lost 0 bases, and 12 bases lay between the germline ends. Germline V gives CDR1 GTSNPN, CDR2 SVGIG (reference sequence). In nucleotides, the CDR3 is TGTGCCTGGATTCCGGACAGACCTAACTATGGCTACACCTTC. Protein product: CAWIPDRPNYGYTF. Complete variable domain (other parts from reference TRBV30 and TRBJ1-2): SQTIHQWPATLVQPVGSPLSLECTVEGTSNPNLYWYRQAAGRGLQLLFYSVGIGQISSEVPQNLSASRPQDRQFILSSKKLLLSDSGFYLCAWIPDRPNYGYTFGSGTRLTVV.

This rearrangement joins TRBV28 to TRBJ1-1, with D unclear. The CDR3 runs to 14 residues. V was trimmed by 5 bases and J by 0 bases, leaving 10 bases between them. Per the germline V gene, CDR1 is MDHEN and CDR2 is SYDVKM. The CDR3 sequence is CASSPSPLNTEAFF. The CDR3 bases are TGTGCCAGCAGTCCAAGCCCCTTGAACACTGAAGCTTTCTTT. Full variable domain (outside the CDR3, taken from reference TRBV28 and TRBJ1-1): DVKVTQSSRYLVKRTGEKVFLECVQDMDHENMFWYRQDPGLGLRLIYFSYDVKMKEKGDIPEGYSVSREKKERFSLILESASTNQTSMYLCASSPSPLNTEAFFGQGTRLTVV.

The chain combines TRBV28 with TRBJ1-5; D may be TRBD1 (6 bases). Trimming removed 2 bases from V and 6 bases from J, with 23 bases in between. Germline CDR1 reads MDHEN; CDR2 reads SYDVKM. CDR3 length equals 18 residues. CDR3 sequence (DNA): TGTGCCAGCAGTTTAACGGAAAACGACTACAGGGCCAGTCAGCCCCAGCATTTT. This encodes CASSLTENDYRASQPQHF.

This clone has more than one count but fewer than ten. The chain recombines TRBV11-2 with TRBJ1-5, with TRBD1 matching over 7 bases. CDR1 is SGHAT, CDR2 FQNNGV, per germline. This CDR3 spans 13 amino acids. With V trimmed by 7 bases and J by 5 bases, 5 bases remained unmatched. CDR3 DNA sequence: TGTGCCAGCACCATCGGGACAGATCAGCCCCAGCATTTT. It specifies CASTIGTDQPQHF.

V and J are TRBV5-8 and TRBJ1-1; D might be TRBD1 (6 bases). Germline CDR1 and CDR2: SGHTS and YDEGEE. The length of the CDR3 is 14 residues. V gave up 7 bases and J gave up 0 bases, with 13 bases separating them. In DNA, the CDR3 is TGTGCCAGCTCCCGGTACAGGGTGAACACTGAAGCTTTCTTT. This gives the protein CASSRYRVNTEAFF.

This chain connects TRBV28 to TRBJ2-1; D ambiguous. The CDR3 contains 14 residues. CDR1 is MDHEN and CDR2 is SYDVKM in the germline V gene. Between the trimmed V and J ends, which lost 6 bases and 7 bases, there was a span of 16 bases. The CDR3 loop reads CASRNYGLGNEQFF. The DNA for the CDR3 is TGTGCCAGCAGAAACTACGGATTGGGTAATGAGCAGTTCTTC.

The chain couples TRBV11-2 to TRBJ2-1, with TRBD2 matching 9 bases. Germline V lookup: CDR1 SGHAT, CDR2 FQNNGV. The CDR3 has 18 amino acids. V trimming: 2 bases; J trimming: 1 base; junction bases outside the gene matches: 9. The chain's CDR3 is CASSLRVSGSPSYNEQFF. Written as DNA, the CDR3 is TGTGCCAGCAGCTTAAGGGTTAGCGGGAGCCCGTCCTACAATGAGCAGTTCTTC. The whole variable domain, remainder taken from reference TRBV11-2 and TRBJ2-1, is EAGVAQSPRYKIIEKRQSVAFWCNPISGHATLYWYQQILGQGPKLLIQFQNNGVVDDSQLPKDRFSAERLKGVDSTLKIQPAKLEDSAVYLCASSLRVSGSPSYNEQFFGPGTRLTVL.

V gene TRBV5-1 combines with J gene TRBJ2-2; D unclear. CDR1 and CDR2 (germline): SGHRS, YFSETQ. This CDR3 comprises 14 residues. The V end lost 2 bases, the J end lost 1 base, and 6 bases lay between the germline ends. The CDR3 region has the DNA TGCGCCAGCAGCTTTCCGGGGAACACCGGGGAGCTGTTTTTT. It yields the protein CASSFPGNTGELFF. Complete variable domain (other parts from reference TRBV5-1 and TRBJ2-2): KAGVTQTPRYLIKTRGQQVTLSCSPISGHRSVSWYQQTPGQGLQFLFEYFSETQRNKGNFPGRFSGRQFSNSRSEMNVSTLELGDSALYLCASSFPGNTGELFFGEGSRLTVL.

V and J are TRBV28 and TRBJ2-2; tentatively, D is TRBD2 (5 bases). Trimming shortened V by 8 bases and J by 4 bases, and 14 bases separated the two germline ends. Germline lookup yields CDR1 MDHEN and CDR2 SYDVKM. This CDR3 contains 14 residues. CDR3 region: CASGIVGGTGELFF. In DNA, the CDR3 is TGTGCCAGCGGTATTGTCGGAGGCACCGGGGAGCTGTTTTTT.

This rearrangement joins TRBV10-3 to TRBJ2-7; 9 positions agree with TRBD2. V was clipped by 8 bases and J by 4 bases; unmatched bases: 9. From germline, CDR1 is ENHRY and CDR2 SYGVKD. CDR3 size: 14 residues. The CDR3 region has the DNA TGTGCCATCTCCTCTAGCGGGACGAGATACGAGCAGTACTTC. Protein: CAISSSGTRYEQYF.

The V and J genes are TRBV5-1 and TRBJ2-5; weak D call: TRBD1 (5 bases). Germline values: CDR1 SGHRS, CDR2 YFSETQ. This CDR3 spans 13 amino acids. Trimming pared 2 bases from V and 4 bases from J, leaving 9 bases between. Here the CDR3 reads CASSLTGRETQYF. DNA for the CDR3: TGCGCCAGCAGCTTAACAGGTCGAGAGACCCAGTACTTC.

The chain links TRBV6-1 to TRBJ2-7; perhaps TRBD1 as D (5 bases). This CDR3 region has 15 residues. Trimming took 7 bases from V and 0 from J, leaving 16 bases between them. Germline-derived CDR1 and CDR2 are MNHNS and SASEGT. CDR3 loop: CASTWQGLSSYEQYF. The DNA of the CDR3 is TGTGCCAGCACGTGGCAGGGCCTAAGCTCCTACGAGCAGTACTTC.